This T cell receptor beta chain is from a study of shared clonotypes between healthy human individuals. About the research overall: CD4 naive cells filled three plates per donor, CD4 memory three, CD8 naive two and CD8 memory one.

Naive CD8 cells lacked CD45RO, underwent positive selection for CCR7 and left out terminally differentiated effector memory CD45RA+ cells. Repertoires were generated with immunoSEQ multiplex PCR, while TCRdb's copy carries only in-frame clones and drops some. The sample consists of roughly 2 million clones, less than 95% of them appearing once. On this clone: Its antigen is undetermined.

Regarding the study as a whole: Larger estimated richness was generally recorded for naive subsets relative to memory subsets. Generation probabilities of non-shared clonotypes were lower (relative to those shared by all four donors).

The CDR3 is made up of 15 amino acids. The germline gives CDR1 MGHRA, CDR2 YSYEKL. The germline V and J ends were trimmed by 0 bases and 4 bases, with 12 bases remaining between them. Sequences were obtained from naive CD8+ T cells sorted from blood. The rearrangement uses TRBV4-1 and TRBJ1-1, with D possibly TRBD1 on 6 matching bases. The receptor comes from a man between 18 and 35 years old in good health. For the CDR3, the DNA is TGCGCCAGCAGCCAAGAGGGGGGGGCGAGCACTGAAGCTTTCTTT. Its protein is CASSQEGGASTEAFF.